This T cell receptor (beta chain) stems from a study of blood T cell repertoires in COVID-19. Turning to the study itself: Sites across the United States, Italy and Spain contributed samples from acute and convalescent COVID-19. Nucleic acid was either cDNA or gDNA, and it came from T cells, B-cell-depleted T cells, or PBMCs.

Original analysis: Using reference gene primer amplification, nucleated cell counts were estimated. Produced via immunoSEQ multiplex PCR; TCRdb's table is partial and in-frame only. V, J and clone size are those of that table, while D and trimming were read from the DNA. The data contain 45,000 to 55,000 clones, around nine tenths of them singletons. This CDR3 comprises 13 residues. The germline CDR1 and CDR2 sequences are SEHNR and FQNEAQ (reference sequence). After removal of 5 bases from V and 6 bases from J, the junction contained 3 bases not matched to a gene. The origin of this receptor is a human donor in a cohort sampled during active COVID-19. The sample taken for sequencing was peripheral blood. The chain couples TRBV7-9 to TRBJ2-1; 8 nucleotides align to TRBD1. The CDR3 is CASSRGQGNEQFF. CDR3 coding DNA: TGTGCCAGCAGCCGCGGACAGGGCAATGAGCAGTTCTTC. Combining the CDR3 with reference TRBV7-9 and TRBJ2-1 gives the whole variable domain DTGVSQNPRHKITKRGQNVTFRCDPISEHNRLYWYRQTLGQGPEFLTYFQNEAQLEKSRLLSDRFSAERPKGSFSTLEIQRTEQGDSAMYLCASSRGQGNEQFFGPGTRLTVL.